Following are 14 T cell receptor beta chains from one sample sequenced in a study of cytomegalovirus exposure and HLA in healthy donors. The PCR made use of 60 Vbeta and 13 Jbeta primers. Profiling relied on immunoSEQ multiplex PCR, and the TCRdb table lists in-frame clones only, not all of them. The sample shows about 75,000 clones, about four fifths of them seen only once. The specimen was PBMCs. These receptor sequences come from a man between 18 and 35 years old in good health and CMV-seronegative.

The V call is TRBV27, the J call TRBJ2-3; 7 nucleotides line up with TRBD1. V lost 6 bases to trimming and J lost 0 bases; unmatched junction nucleotides: 9. The CDR3 covers 16 residues. The germline gives CDR1 MNHEY, CDR2 SMNVEV (reference sequence). The CDR3 here is CASRDNRGPSTDTQYF. CDR3 DNA: TGTGCCAGCAGGGACAACAGGGGCCCTAGCACAGATACGCAGTATTTT.

This clone was counted only a few times. The V gene is TRBV7-8, the J gene TRBJ1-6; D gene ambiguous. V was clipped by 1 base and J by 10 bases, with 14 bases between them. The length of the CDR3 is 15 residues. Germline values: CDR1 SGHVS, CDR2 FQNEAQ. The CDR3 region is CASSLVGSARSPLHF. The CDR3 DNA reads as TGTGCCAGCAGCTTAGTCGGGTCAGCTCGGTCACCCCTCCACTTT.

The V call is TRBV30, the J call TRBJ1-2, with D maybe TRBD1 (6 bases). The length of the CDR3 is 13 residues. Trimming took off 4 bases at V and 4 bases at J, with 13 bases between the two ends. Looked up from germline, CDR1 is GTSNPN and CDR2 is SVGIG (reference sequence). CDR3 DNA sequence: TGTGCCTGGAATCCAGGGGTTAGCTATGGCTACACCTTC. It is translated as CAWNPGVSYGYTF.

The chain carries TRBV15 and TRBJ2-1; 10 bases fit TRBD2. The germline gives CDR1 LNHNV, CDR2 YYDKDF (reference sequence). This CDR3 is built from 16 residues. The trim removed 3 bases at V and 6 bases at J, leaving 8 bases unmatched. The CDR3 DNA reads as TGTGCCACCAGCAGCCCCAGCGGGAGGGCCCTCAATGAGCAGTTCTTC. Its translation: CATSSPSGRALNEQFF.

V usage is TRBV1 and J usage is TRBJ1-2; the D call of TRBD1 is as the table states it, not checked on the DNA. TRBV1 is a known pseudogene. The CDR3 sequence is 17 residues long. The CDR3: CTSSQDTSGQGRGGYTF. The DNA for the CDR3 is TGCACCAGCAGCCAAGATACGTCGGGACAGGGGAGGGGTGGCTACACCTTC.

J is TRBJ2-5 and V is TRBV9, with TRBD1 matching over 9 bases. The tail of the sequence fits TRBJ2-7 better, so the J call may be wrong. The CDR3 loop spans 16 amino acids. Germline V gene sequence: CDR1 SGDLS, CDR2 YYNGEE. The CDR3 loop reads CASSVGVNRGQLEQYF. In DNA form, the CDR3 reads TGTGCCAGCAGCGTAGGGGTGAACAGGGGGCAACTCGAGCAGTACTTC.

The chain uses TRBV18 and TRBJ2-7; D not resolved. The CDR3 loop spans 12 amino acids. The V end lost 2 bases, the J end lost 3 bases, and 5 bases lay between the germline ends. Germline loops: CDR1 KGHSH, CDR2 LQKENI. The CDR3 nucleotides read TGTGCCAGCTCACCAATCGGCTACGAGCAGTACTTC. Protein product: CASSPIGYEQYF.

This chain connects TRBV4-3 to TRBJ2-7; TRBD2 aligns across 14 bases. Germline V lookup: CDR1 LGHNA, CDR2 YSLEER. Unmatched junction bases numbered 8, after V lost 4 bases and J lost 6 bases. The CDR3 has 16 residues. The CDR3 DNA reads as TGCGCCAGCAGCCTTGGGACTAGCGGGAGTTTGTCCGAGCAGTACTTC. Translating it yields CASSLGTSGSLSEQYF.

CDR3 DNA: TGTGCCTGGAGGGACACCGGGGGTGGCAATGAAAAACTGTTTTTT. Its protein product is CAWRDTGGGNEKLFF. This chain joins TRBV30 and TRBJ1-4, with D perhaps TRBD1 (5 bases). CDR1 is GTSNPN, CDR2 SVGIG, per germline (reference sequence). V lost 3 bases and J 5 bases, leaving 16 bases between the germline ends. This CDR3 is built from 15 residues.

This clone appeared a few times. The V call is TRBV4-2, the J call TRBJ1-3; D might be TRBD1 (6 bases). This CDR3 region has 17 residues. The germline CDR1 and CDR2 sequences are LGHNA and YNFKEQ. V lost 2 bases and J 0 bases, leaving 14 bases between the germline ends. In DNA form, the CDR3 reads TGTGCCAGCAGCCAAAATATACGGGGGGCCTCTGGAAACACCATATATTTT. Translation gives CASSQNIRGASGNTIYF.

The V call is TRBV7-6, the J call TRBJ2-3; D unclear. Germline CDR1 SGHVS, CDR2 FNYEAQ. V lost 1 base to trimming and J lost 1 base, with 3 bases between them. The CDR3 extends over 13 amino acids. CDR3 in amino acids: CASSLVGTDTQYF. The CDR3 DNA sequence: TGTGCCAGCAGCTTAGTCGGCACAGATACGCAGTATTTT.

The sample holds one count of this clone. The V call is TRBV10-2, the J call TRBJ2-7, with 9 bases fitting TRBD1. CDR3 length: 14 residues. Germline lookup yields CDR1 WSHSY and CDR2 SAAADI. Trimming took 2 bases from V and 4 from J; bases not matched to a gene: 3. The CDR3 sequence: CASSEGTGIYEQYF. The CDR3, as DNA: TGCGCCAGCAGTGAGGGGACAGGGATTTACGAGCAGTACTTC.

The gene calls are TRBV5-4 and TRBJ2-5; TRBD2 is a possible D gene (5 bases). This CDR3 is built from 13 residues. Germline V gives CDR1 SGHNT, CDR2 YYREEE (reference sequence). V dropped 0 bases and J dropped 5 bases, with 8 bases sitting between them. CDR3 sequence (DNA): TGTGCCAGCAGCTTGGGTAGGGAGGAGACCCAGTACTTC. Translation: CASSLGREETQYF. Using reference TRBV5-4 and TRBJ2-5 for the parts outside the CDR3, the full variable domain is ETGVTQSPTHLIKTRGQQVTLRCSSQSGHNTVSWYQQALGQGPQFIFQYYREEENGRGNFPPRFSGLQFPNYSSELNVNALELDDSALYLCASSLGREETQYFGPGTRLLVL.

J is TRBJ2-2 and V is TRBV6-4; 10 bases agree with TRBD1. Losses at the gene ends were 0 bases for V and 4 bases for J; bases not matched to a gene: 5. Germline loops: CDR1 MRHNA, CDR2 SNTAGT. The CDR3 contains 17 residues. CDR3 in amino acids: CASSDSKGTGATGELFF. For the CDR3, the DNA is TGTGCCAGCAGTGACTCGAAGGGGACAGGGGCCACCGGGGAGCTGTTTTTT.